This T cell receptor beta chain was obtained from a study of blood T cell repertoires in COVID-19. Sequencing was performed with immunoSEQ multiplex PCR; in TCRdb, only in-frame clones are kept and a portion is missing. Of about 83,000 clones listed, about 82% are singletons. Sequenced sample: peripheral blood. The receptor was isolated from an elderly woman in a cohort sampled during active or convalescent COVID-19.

The CDR3 DNA reads TGTGCCTGGAGTGTGGGGGGGCGCGATCAGCCCCAGCATTTT. It encodes CAWSVGGRDQPQHF. The rearrangement joins TRBV30 to TRBJ1-5, with a weak D call TRBD1 (6 bases). Germline V CDR1 and CDR2: GTSNPN, SVGIG (reference sequence). CDR3 length: 14 amino acids. V lost 0 bases to trimming and J lost 5 bases, with 11 bases between them.